The 21 T cell receptor beta chains below all came from one sample that was sequenced in a study of T cell responses to AZD1222 COVID-19 vaccine. Profiled with immunoSEQ multiplex PCR; TCRdb holds only in-frame clones, not every one. The table shows some 110,000 clones, with roughly 85% occurring only once. The sequenced sample was peripheral blood, obtained 28 days after the second AZD1222 dose. These receptors were obtained from an adult who received the AZD1222 COVID-19 vaccine.

This chain joins TRBV7-2 and TRBJ1-2; D uncertain. The V end lost 1 base, the J end lost 4 bases, and 10 bases lay between the germline ends. CDR1 is SGHTA, CDR2 FQGNSA, per germline. The CDR3 has 14 amino acids. CDR3 sequence (DNA): TGTGCCAGCAGCTTAGACTCCCCGACCTATGGCTACACCTTC. This encodes CASSLDSPTYGYTF.

As for this clone: One end of the junction varies from germline; a read error may be responsible. V usage is TRBV28 and J usage is TRBJ2-5, with D possibly called TRBD1 or TRBD2 (5 bases each). The germline V gene encodes CDR1 MDHEN and CDR2 SYDVKM. The CDR3 runs 13 residues. The DNA for the CDR3 is TGTGCCAGCAGTTTTGGGGGACGGGGTGCCGAGGACTTC. This encodes CASSFGGRGAEDF.

The CDR3 DNA is TGTGCCAGCAGCTTGGGGGGAGCCCTGAACACTGAAGCTTTCTTT. This gives the protein CASSLGGALNTEAFF. V usage is TRBV5-4 and J usage is TRBJ1-1; no firm D call. Germline CDR1 and CDR2: SGHNT and YYREEE (reference sequence). Trimming cost V 0 bases and J 0 bases, with 9 bases left between them. This CDR3 is 15 amino acids long.

This chain connects TRBV6-5 to TRBJ2-2; TRBD2 might be the D (5 bases). The V gene's germline CDR1 is MNHEY and CDR2 SVGAGI. This CDR3 region has 14 residues. The germline V and J ends were trimmed by 6 bases and 5 bases, with 13 bases remaining between them. Here the CDR3 DNA reads TGTGCCAGCAGCTGGAGGCTAGATACCGGGGAGCTGTTTTTT. It codes for CASSWRLDTGELFF.

This clone has a single count. One end of the junction fails to match germline, which may point to a read error. This chain uses TRBV10-2 with TRBJ2-2, with D possibly TRBD2 on 6 matching bases. Germline values: CDR1 WSHSY, CDR2 SAAADI. The CDR3 is 11 amino acids. This CDR3 is CASRGRRGAVF. The CDR3 DNA follows: TGCGCCAGCAGGGGTAGGCGGGGAGCTGTTTTT.

The chain recombines TRBV7-9 with TRBJ1-1, with D perhaps TRBD1 (6 bases). V was pared by 5 bases and J by 6 bases, with 16 bases between. The germline V gene encodes CDR1 SEHNR and CDR2 FQNEAQ (reference sequence). CDR3 length: 14 amino acids. The CDR3 bases are TGTGCCAGCAGCCCGATGGCAGGGGTCGCTGAAGCTTTCTTT. Protein sequence: CASSPMAGVAEAFF.

This clone appeared a few times. This chain links TRBV6-4 with TRBJ1-5; 7 bases align to TRBD1. V shed 2 bases, J shed 6 bases, and the junction held 4 bases outside the gene matches. Looked up from germline, CDR1 is MRHNA and CDR2 is SNTAGT. The CDR3 is 14 amino acids. CDR3 sequence reads: CASSDAGDSQPQHF. The CDR3 DNA reads TGTGCCAGCAGTGACGCCGGGGACAGTCAGCCCCAGCATTTT.

The CDR3 DNA follows: TGTGCCAGCTTGAGAGATAGCGGGGCAGATACGCAGTATTTT. Translating gives CASLRDSGADTQYF. The V gene is TRBV2, the J gene TRBJ2-3; 8 positions agree with TRBD2. The CDR3 runs to 14 residues. V lost 8 bases and J lost 4; bases outside the gene matches: 8. Germline CDR1 is SNHLY and CDR2 is FYNNEI.

V and J are TRBV6-2 or TRBV6-3 and TRBJ1-1, with TRBD1 matching 7 bases. Germline trimming cut 4 bases from V and 2 bases from J; bases unmatched to any gene: 1. Per germline, CDR1 MNHEY and CDR2 SVGEGT. The CDR3 contains 13 residues. The CDR3 is CASSWDSNTEAFF. The CDR3 nucleotides are TGTGCCAGCAGTTGGGACAGTAACACTGAAGCTTTCTTT.

The chain has TRBV5-1 and TRBJ1-1; 7 positions match TRBD1. The germline CDR1 and CDR2 sequences are SGHRS and YFSETQ. Trimming at V came to 2 bases and at J to 1 base, leaving 5 bases not matched to a gene. The CDR3 loop spans 15 amino acids. The CDR3 sequence is CASSLGQDRNTEAFF. For the CDR3, the DNA is TGCGCCAGCAGCTTAGGACAGGACCGGAACACTGAAGCTTTCTTT.

CDR3 coding DNA: TGTGCCAGCAGTGCGTGGGGGGGCGAGCAGTACTTC. Protein sequence: CASSAWGGEQYF. The chain uses TRBV25-1 and TRBJ2-7; 7 positions match TRBD2. The CDR3 has 12 amino acids. J gave up 6 bases and V 4 bases, and 3 bases lay outside the gene matches. Per germline, CDR1 MGHDK and CDR2 SYGVNS.

In its sample, this clone was seen once. The genes are TRBV19 and TRBJ2-1; 11 bases agree with TRBD2. CDR3 size: 15 residues. Losses at the gene ends were 8 bases for V and 0 bases for J; bases not matched to a gene: 3. Germline loops: CDR1 LNHDA, CDR2 SQIVND (reference sequence). CDR3 region: CASSSGGSSYNEQFF. The CDR3 DNA reads as TGTGCCAGTTCTAGCGGGGGGAGCTCCTACAATGAGCAGTTCTTC. The whole variable domain, remainder taken from reference TRBV19 and TRBJ2-1, is DGGITQSPKYLFRKEGQNVTLSCEQNLNHDAMYWYRQDPGQGLRLIYYSQIVNDFQKGDIAEGYSVSREKKESFPLTVTSAQKNPTAFYLCASSSGGSSYNEQFFGPGTRLTVL.

The CDR3 region has the DNA TGTGCCTGGAGTTCCGGGGGACAGTCAGCCACTAATGAAAAACTGTTTTTT. As protein: CAWSSGGQSATNEKLFF. The genes are TRBV30 and TRBJ1-4; 7 bases line up with TRBD1. The germline V gene encodes CDR1 GTSNPN and CDR2 SVGIG (reference sequence). V was pared by 2 bases and J by 2 bases, with 11 bases of the junction left unmatched. There are 17 residues in the CDR3.

The chain joins TRBV21-1 to TRBJ2-4. TRBV21-1 is recorded as a pseudogene. CDR3 length equals 15 residues. The CDR3 protein is CAREESLDPKNIQYF. The CDR3 DNA reads TGTGCCAGAGAAGAGTCTCTGGATCCCAAAAACATTCAGTACTTC.

The genes are TRBV6-2 or TRBV6-3 and TRBJ2-1, with 10 bases aligning to TRBD1. The V gene end was trimmed by 2 bases and the J gene end by 8 bases; junction bases not matched to a gene: 9. CDR3 size: 16 residues. Germline V gene lookup returns CDR1 MNHEY and CDR2 SVGEGT. Written as DNA, the CDR3 is TGTGCCAGCAGTTACGTCGGGGGACAGGGGTACCATGAGCAGTTCTTC. Amino acids: CASSYVGGQGYHEQFF.

This clone was found a few times. Other DNA sequences in the same sample also yield this CDR3. This sequence joins TRBV29-1 and TRBJ1-1, with D perhaps TRBD1 (5 bases). V lost 6 bases and J 4 bases, leaving 9 bases between the germline ends. Per the germline V gene, CDR1 is SQVTM and CDR2 is ANQGSEA. The CDR3 is made up of 11 amino acids. CDR3 DNA: TGCAGCGTCGGAGGGGTCACTGAAGCTTTCTTT. It translates to CSVGGVTEAFF.

The chain has TRBV6-5 and TRBJ2-2; D is possibly TRBD1 (6 bases). CDR3 length: 13 amino acids. The V end was cut by 7 bases, the J end by 1 base, with 7 bases between. The germline V gene encodes CDR1 MNHEY and CDR2 SVGAGI. The CDR3: CASKQGNTGELFF. The CDR3 DNA follows: TGTGCCAGCAAACAGGGGAACACCGGGGAGCTGTTTTTT.

The V gene is TRBV3-1 (or the pseudogene TRBV3-2), the J gene TRBJ1-6; TRBD1 agrees at 7 bases. The germline gives CDR1 LGHDT, CDR2 YNNKEL (reference sequence). The CDR3 runs to 14 residues. The J segment lost 8 bases and the V segment lost 1 base, leaving 2 bases of the junction unmatched. CDR3 protein: CASSQGQGDSPLHF. Written as DNA, the CDR3 is TGTGCCAGCAGCCAAGGGCAGGGGGATTCACCCCTCCACTTT.

The rearrangement uses TRBV30 and TRBJ1-5; 9 bases line up with TRBD1. The V gene's germline CDR1 is GTSNPN and CDR2 SVGIG (reference sequence). The V segment lost 0 bases and the J segment 7 bases; nucleotides outside the gene matches: 7. The CDR3 sequence is 15 residues long. The CDR3 nucleotides are TGTGCCTGGAGTGTTTCCGACAGGGGGGGGCAGCCCCAGCATTTT. Translated: CAWSVSDRGGQPQHF.

The chain is built from TRBV4-2 and TRBJ1-1, with D tentatively TRBD1 (5 bases). V lost 1 base and J 1 base, leaving 10 bases between the germline ends. The CDR3 consists of 15 residues. The germline V gene encodes CDR1 LGHNA and CDR2 YNFKEQ. DNA of the CDR3: TGTGCCAGCAGCCAAGCTGGGGGAAGGAACACTGAAGCTTTCTTT. This gives the protein CASSQAGGRNTEAFF.

V and J are TRBV2 and TRBJ2-1, with D uncertain. V gave up 4 bases and J gave up 5 bases, with 15 bases separating them. CDR1 and CDR2 from the germline V gene are SNHLY and FYNNEI. The CDR3 has 15 amino acids. In DNA, the CDR3 is TGTGCCAGCAGTGGAGCTGGCGGAAACGACAATGAGCAGTTCTTC. Its protein is CASSGAGGNDNEQFF.